The source of this TCR beta chain is a study of cytomegalovirus exposure and HLA in healthy donors. Whole-study context: Some 85 million unique TCRs, all from HLA-typed donors, were included in an early release of the data. General study points: A later analysis found TCR association rates differed by HLA locus, highest for DRB1 and lowest for HLA-C. Whilst most TCR sequences proved rare, a subset of public TCRs occurred across many donors. Per published accounts, TCR beta sequences correctly predicted the HLA-A and HLA-B alleles of most subjects.

This clone was seen a single time. Antigen unknown. Amplification used 60 Vbeta primers and 13 Jbeta primers. Profiling relied on immunoSEQ multiplex PCR, and the TCRdb table lists in-frame clones only, not all of them. This sample carries under 200,000 clones, around four fifths of them seen once, and the ten largest clones take 1%. Sequenced input: PBMCs. This TCR derives from a woman aged 50 to 60 in good health and CMV-seropositive.

This CDR3 is CASSLTYSNQPQHF. CDR3 DNA sequence: TGTGCCAGCAGTTTAACCTATAGCAATCAGCCCCAGCATTTT. V usage is TRBV27 and J usage is TRBJ1-5; D gene ambiguous. Trimming removed 2 bases at V and 0 bases at J, with 5 bases between. Germline V gene lookup returns CDR1 MNHEY and CDR2 SMNVEV (reference sequence). There are 14 residues in the CDR3.